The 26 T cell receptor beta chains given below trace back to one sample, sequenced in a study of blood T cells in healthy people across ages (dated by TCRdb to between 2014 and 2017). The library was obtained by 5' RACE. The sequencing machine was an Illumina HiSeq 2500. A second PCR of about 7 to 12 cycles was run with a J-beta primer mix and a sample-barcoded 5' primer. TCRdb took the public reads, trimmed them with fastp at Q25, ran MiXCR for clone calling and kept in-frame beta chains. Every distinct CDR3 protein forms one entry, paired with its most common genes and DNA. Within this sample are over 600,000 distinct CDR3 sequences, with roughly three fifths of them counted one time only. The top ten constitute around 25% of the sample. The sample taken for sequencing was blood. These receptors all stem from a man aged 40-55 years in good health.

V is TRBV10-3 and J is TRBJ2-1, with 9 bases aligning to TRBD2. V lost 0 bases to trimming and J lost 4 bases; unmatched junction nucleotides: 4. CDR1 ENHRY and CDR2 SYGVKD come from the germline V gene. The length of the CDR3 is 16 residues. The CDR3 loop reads CAISESLAGAYNEQFF. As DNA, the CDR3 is TGTGCCATCAGTGAGTCCTTAGCGGGAGCGTACAATGAGCAGTTCTTC.

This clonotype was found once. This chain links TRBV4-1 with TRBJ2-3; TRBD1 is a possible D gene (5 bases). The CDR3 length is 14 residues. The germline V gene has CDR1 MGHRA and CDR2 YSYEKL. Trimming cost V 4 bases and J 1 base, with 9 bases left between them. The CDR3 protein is CASSRETGTDTQYF. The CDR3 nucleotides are TGCGCCAGCAGCCGAGAGACAGGCACAGATACGCAGTATTTT.

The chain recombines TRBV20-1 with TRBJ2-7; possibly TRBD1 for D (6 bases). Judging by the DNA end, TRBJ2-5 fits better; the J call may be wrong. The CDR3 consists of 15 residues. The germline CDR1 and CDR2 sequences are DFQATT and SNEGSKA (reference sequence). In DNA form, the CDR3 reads TGCAGTGCTATAAGGGACAAGGGGCTCCAAGAGACCCAGTACTTC. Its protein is CSAIRDKGLQETQYF.

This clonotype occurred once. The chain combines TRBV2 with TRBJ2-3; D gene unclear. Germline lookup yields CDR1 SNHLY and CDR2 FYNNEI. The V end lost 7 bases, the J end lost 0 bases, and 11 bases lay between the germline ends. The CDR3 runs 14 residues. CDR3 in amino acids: CASTARRSTDTQYF. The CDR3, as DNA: TGTGCCAGCACCGCGAGAAGGAGCACAGATACGCAGTATTTT.

The CDR3 sequence: CASSLEPGRDGYTF. In DNA form, the CDR3 reads TGCGCCAGCAGCTTGGAGCCGGGCCGGGATGGCTACACCTTC. The rearrangement links TRBV5-1 to TRBJ1-2; the D is unclear. CDR3 length: 14 residues. The ends were cut back, 0 bases at V and 6 bases at J, with 12 bases in the middle. Germline assignment: CDR1 SGHRS and CDR2 YFSETQ.

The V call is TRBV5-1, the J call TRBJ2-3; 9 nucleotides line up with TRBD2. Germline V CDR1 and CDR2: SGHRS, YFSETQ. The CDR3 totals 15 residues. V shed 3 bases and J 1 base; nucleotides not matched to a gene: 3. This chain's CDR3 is CASSSWTSGTDTQYF. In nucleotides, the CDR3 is TGCGCCAGCAGCTCCTGGACTAGCGGCACAGATACGCAGTATTTT. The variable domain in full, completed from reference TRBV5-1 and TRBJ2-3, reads KAGVTQTPRYLIKTRGQQVTLSCSPISGHRSVSWYQQTPGQGLQFLFEYFSETQRNKGNFPGRFSGRQFSNSRSEMNVSTLELGDSALYLCASSSWTSGTDTQYFGPGTRLTVL.

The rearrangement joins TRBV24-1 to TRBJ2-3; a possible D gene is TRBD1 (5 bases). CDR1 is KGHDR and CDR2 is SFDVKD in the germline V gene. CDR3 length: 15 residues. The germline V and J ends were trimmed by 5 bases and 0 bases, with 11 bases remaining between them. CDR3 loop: CATSGRTSSTDTQYF. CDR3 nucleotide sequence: TGTGCCACCAGTGGCCGGACAAGTAGCACAGATACGCAGTATTTT.

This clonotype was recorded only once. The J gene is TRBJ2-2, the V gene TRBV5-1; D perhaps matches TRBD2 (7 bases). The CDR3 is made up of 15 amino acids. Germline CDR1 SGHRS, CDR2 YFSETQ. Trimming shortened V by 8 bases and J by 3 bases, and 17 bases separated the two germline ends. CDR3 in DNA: TGCGCCAGTCACCAACAGGGAGGGGACACCGGGGAGCTGTTTTTT. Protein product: CASHQQGGDTGELFF.

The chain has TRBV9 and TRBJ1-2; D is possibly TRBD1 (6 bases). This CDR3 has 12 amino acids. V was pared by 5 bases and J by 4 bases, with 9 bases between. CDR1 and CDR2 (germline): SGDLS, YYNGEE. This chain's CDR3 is CASRQGSYGYTF. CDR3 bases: TGTGCCAGCAGACAGGGATCCTATGGCTACACCTTC.

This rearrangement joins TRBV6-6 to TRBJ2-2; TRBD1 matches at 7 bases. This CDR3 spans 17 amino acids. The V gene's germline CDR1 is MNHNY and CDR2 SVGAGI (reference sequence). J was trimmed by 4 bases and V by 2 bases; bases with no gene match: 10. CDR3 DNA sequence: TGTGCCAGCAGTTACCAGGGGGACAGTCTAGGCACCGGGGAGCTGTTTTTT. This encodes CASSYQGDSLGTGELFF.

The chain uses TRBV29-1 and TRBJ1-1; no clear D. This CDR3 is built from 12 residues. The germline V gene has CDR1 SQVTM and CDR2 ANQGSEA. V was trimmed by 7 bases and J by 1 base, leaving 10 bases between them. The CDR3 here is CSGLESNTEAFF. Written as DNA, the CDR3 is TGCAGCGGTCTGGAATCGAACACTGAAGCTTTCTTT.

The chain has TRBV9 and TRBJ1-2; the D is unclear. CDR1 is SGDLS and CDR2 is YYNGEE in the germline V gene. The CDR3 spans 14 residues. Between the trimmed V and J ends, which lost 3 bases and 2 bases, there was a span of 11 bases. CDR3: CASSGAGNNYGYTF. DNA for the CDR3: TGTGCCAGCAGCGGGGCCGGGAACAACTATGGCTACACCTTC.

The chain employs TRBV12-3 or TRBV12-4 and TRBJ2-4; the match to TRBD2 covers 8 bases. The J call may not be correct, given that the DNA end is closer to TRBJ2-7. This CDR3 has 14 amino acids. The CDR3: CASSLSGVNYEQYF. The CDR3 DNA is TGTGCCAGCAGTCTTAGCGGGGTTAACTACGAGCAGTACTTC.

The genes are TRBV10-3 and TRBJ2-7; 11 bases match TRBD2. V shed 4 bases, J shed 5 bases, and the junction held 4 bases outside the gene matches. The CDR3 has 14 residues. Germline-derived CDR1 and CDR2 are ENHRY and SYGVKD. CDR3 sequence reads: CAISGKLAGDEQYF. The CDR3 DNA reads TGTGCCATCAGTGGGAAACTAGCGGGAGACGAGCAGTACTTC.

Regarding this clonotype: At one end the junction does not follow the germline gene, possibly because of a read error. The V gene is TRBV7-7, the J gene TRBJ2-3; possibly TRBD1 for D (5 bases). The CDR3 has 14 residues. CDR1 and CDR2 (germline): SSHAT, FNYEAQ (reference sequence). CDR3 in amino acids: CASSLGVGTDTQYF. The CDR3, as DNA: TGTGCTAGCAGCTTAGGGGTAGGCACAGATACGCAGTATTTT.

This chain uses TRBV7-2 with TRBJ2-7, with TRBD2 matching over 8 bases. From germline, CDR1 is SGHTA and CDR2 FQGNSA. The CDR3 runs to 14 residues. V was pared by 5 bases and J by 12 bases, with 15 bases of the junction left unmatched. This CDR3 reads CASSPDNRNLAGYF. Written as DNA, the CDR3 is TGTGCCAGCAGCCCCGATAATAGGAACCTAGCGGGGTACTTC. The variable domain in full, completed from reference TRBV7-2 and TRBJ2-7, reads GAGVSQSPSNKVTEKGKDVELRCDPISGHTALYWYRQSLGQGLEFLIYFQGNSAPDKSGLPSDRFSAERTGGSVSTLTIQRTQQEDSAVYLCASSPDNRNLAGYFGPGTRLTVT.

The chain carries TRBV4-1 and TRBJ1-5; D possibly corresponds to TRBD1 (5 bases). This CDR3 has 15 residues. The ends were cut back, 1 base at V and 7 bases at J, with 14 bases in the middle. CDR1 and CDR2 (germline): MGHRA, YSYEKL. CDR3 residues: CASSQGTLAPQPQHF. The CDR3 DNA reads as TGCGCCAGCAGCCAAGGGACACTAGCACCACAGCCCCAGCATTTT.

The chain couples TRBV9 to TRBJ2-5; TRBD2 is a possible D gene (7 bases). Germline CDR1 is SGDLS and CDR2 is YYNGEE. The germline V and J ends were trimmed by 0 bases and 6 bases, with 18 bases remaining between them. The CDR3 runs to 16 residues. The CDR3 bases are TGTGCCAGCAGCGTAGACCCTAGCGGAAGGGGGAAGACCCAGTACTTC. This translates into CASSVDPSGRGKTQYF. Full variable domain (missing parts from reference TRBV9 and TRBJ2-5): DSGVTQTPKHLITATGQRVTLRCSPRSGDLSVYWYQQSLDQGLQFLIQYYNGEERAKGNILERFSAQQFPDLHSELNLSSLELGDSALYFCASSVDPSGRGKTQYFGPGTRLLVL.

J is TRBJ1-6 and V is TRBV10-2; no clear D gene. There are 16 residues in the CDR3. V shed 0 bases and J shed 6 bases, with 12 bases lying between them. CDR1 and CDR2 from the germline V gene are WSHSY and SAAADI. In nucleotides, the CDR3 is TGCGCCAGCAGTGAGTCGAACCATGGAGGTAATTCACCCCTCCACTTT. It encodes CASSESNHGGNSPLHF.

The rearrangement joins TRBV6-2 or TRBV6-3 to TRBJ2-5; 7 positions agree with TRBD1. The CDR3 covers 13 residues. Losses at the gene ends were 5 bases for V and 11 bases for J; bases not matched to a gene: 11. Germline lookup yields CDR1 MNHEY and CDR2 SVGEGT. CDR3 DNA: TGTGCCAGCAGTAACAATGACAGGGCGAAGCAGTACTTC. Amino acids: CASSNNDRAKQYF.

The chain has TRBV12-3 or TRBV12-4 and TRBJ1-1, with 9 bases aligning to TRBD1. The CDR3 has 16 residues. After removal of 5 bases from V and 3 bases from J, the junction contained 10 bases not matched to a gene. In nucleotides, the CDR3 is TGTGCCAGCAGTCTTGACCCGGGACAGGGCCACACTGAAGCTTTCTTT. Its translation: CASSLDPGQGHTEAFF.

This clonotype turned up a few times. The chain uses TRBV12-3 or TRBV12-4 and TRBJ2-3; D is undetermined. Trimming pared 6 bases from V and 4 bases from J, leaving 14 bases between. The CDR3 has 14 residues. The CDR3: CASSPETRPDTQYF. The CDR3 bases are TGTGCCAGCAGCCCCGAGACCCGGCCAGATACGCAGTATTTT.

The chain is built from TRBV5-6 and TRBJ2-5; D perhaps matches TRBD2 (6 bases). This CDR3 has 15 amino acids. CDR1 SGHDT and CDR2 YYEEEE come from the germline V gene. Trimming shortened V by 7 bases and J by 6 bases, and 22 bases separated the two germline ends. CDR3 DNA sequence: TGTGCCAGCGGGCCCCCAGGCGGAGGGGAGAAGACCCAGTACTTC. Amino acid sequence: CASGPPGGGEKTQYF.

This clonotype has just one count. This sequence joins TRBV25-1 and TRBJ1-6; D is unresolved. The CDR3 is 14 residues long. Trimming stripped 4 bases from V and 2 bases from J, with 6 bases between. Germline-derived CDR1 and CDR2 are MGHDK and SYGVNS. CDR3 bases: TGTGCCAGCAGTGCCGGGGCCTATAATTCACCCCTCCACTTT. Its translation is CASSAGAYNSPLHF.

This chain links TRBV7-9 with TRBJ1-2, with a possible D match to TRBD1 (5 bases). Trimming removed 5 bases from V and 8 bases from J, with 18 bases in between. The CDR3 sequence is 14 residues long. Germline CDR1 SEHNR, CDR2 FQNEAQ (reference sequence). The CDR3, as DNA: TGTGCCAGCAGCACCCAAAGCGGGGGATCGGGCTACACCTTC. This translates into CASSTQSGGSGYTF.

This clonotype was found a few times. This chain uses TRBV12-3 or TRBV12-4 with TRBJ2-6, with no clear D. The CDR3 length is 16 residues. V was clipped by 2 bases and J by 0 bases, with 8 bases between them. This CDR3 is CASSLLRISGANVLTF. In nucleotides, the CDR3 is TGTGCCAGCAGTTTACTCCGGATCTCTGGGGCCAACGTCCTGACTTTC.